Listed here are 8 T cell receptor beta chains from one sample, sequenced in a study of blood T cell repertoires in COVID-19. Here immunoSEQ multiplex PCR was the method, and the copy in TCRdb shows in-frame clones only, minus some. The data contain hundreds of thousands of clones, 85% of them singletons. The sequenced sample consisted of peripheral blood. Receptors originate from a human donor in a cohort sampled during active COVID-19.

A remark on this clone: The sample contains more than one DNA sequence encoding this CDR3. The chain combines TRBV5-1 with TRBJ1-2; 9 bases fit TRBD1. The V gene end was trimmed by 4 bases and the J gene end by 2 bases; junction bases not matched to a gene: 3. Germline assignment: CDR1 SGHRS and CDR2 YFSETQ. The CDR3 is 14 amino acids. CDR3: CASSPGQGNYGYTF. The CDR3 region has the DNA TGCGCCAGCAGCCCGGGACAGGGAAACTATGGCTACACCTTC.

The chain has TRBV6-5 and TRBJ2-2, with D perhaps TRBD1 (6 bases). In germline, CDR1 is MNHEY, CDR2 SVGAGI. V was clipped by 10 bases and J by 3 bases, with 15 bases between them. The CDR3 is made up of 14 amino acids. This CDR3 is CATTPRTDTGELFF. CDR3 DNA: TGTGCCACGACACCACGGACAGACACCGGGGAGCTGTTTTTT.

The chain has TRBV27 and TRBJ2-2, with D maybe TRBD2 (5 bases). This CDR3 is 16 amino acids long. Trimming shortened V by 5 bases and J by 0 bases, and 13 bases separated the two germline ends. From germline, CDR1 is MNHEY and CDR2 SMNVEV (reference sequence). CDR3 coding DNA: TGTGCCAGCAGTATCTCCCGAGCGGCGAACACCGGGGAGCTGTTTTTT. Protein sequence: CASSISRAANTGELFF.

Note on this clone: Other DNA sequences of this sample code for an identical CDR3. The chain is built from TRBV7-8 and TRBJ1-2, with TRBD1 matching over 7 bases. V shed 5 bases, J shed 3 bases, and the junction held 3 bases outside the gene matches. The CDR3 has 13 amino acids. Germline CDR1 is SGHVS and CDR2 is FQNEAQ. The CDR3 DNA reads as TGTGCCAGCAGCCGCGACAGGGACTATGGCTACACCTTC. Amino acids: CASSRDRDYGYTF.

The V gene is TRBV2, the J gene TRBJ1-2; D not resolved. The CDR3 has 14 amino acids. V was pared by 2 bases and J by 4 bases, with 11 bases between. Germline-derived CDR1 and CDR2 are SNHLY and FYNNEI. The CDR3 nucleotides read TGTGCCAGCAGTGAAAACGGCGGAGCCTATGGCTACACCTTC. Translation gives CASSENGGAYGYTF.

The CDR3 reads CASSSLAGGTGELFF. The CDR3 DNA sequence: TGTGCCAGCAGCTCCCTAGCGGGGGGCACCGGGGAGCTGTTTTTT. The chain has TRBV7-3 and TRBJ2-2; 11 bases line up with TRBD2. The CDR3 extends over 15 amino acids. The ends lost 4 bases at V and 4 bases at J; junction bases unmatched: 2. Germline loops: CDR1 SGHTA, CDR2 FQGTGA.

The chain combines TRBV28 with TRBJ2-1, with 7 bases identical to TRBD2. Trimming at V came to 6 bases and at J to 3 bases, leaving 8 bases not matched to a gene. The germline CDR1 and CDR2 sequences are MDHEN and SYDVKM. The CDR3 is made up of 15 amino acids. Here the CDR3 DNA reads TGTGCCAGCAGGAGTCCGGGACTAAACTACAATGAGCAGTTCTTC. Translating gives CASRSPGLNYNEQFF.

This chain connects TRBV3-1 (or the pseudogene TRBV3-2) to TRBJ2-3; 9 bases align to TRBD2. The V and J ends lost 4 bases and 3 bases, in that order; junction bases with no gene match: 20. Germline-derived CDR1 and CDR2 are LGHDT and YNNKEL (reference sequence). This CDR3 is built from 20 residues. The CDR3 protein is CASSPFPPYGGRASTDTQYF. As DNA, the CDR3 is TGTGCCAGCAGCCCCTTTCCCCCATATGGCGGGAGGGCCTCGACAGATACGCAGTATTTT.